The 27 T cell receptor beta chains in this list originate from one sample, sequenced in a study of beta chain features in type 1 diabetes. Overall study results and limits: TCRB CDR3s from Type 1 diabetes patients were moderately but significantly shorter in all four CD4+ subsets.

Every bit of the isolated RNA underwent reverse transcription, so sequencing read expressed TCRB transcripts. Profiling relied on immunoSEQ multiplex PCR, and the TCRdb table lists in-frame clones only, not all of them. The sample lists about 340,000 clones; 13% were seen once. No cognate antigen is known for these TCRs. Sequenced sample: naive CD4+ T cells from blood. These TCRs come from a woman under 30 with type 1 diabetes.

This clone occurred a few times. The chain employs TRBV18 and TRBJ2-1; D possibly corresponds to TRBD2 (6 bases). CDR3 length: 13 residues. Trimming removed 4 bases at V and 2 bases at J, with 6 bases between. The germline gives CDR1 KGHSH, CDR2 LQKENI. CDR3: CASSRLAYNEQFF. CDR3 bases: TGTGCCAGCTCACGACTAGCCTACAATGAGCAGTTCTTC.

Only a few counts were recorded for this clone. The chain carries TRBV9 and TRBJ2-7; D is perhaps TRBD2 (5 bases). This CDR3 is built from 14 residues. The V end lost 0 bases, the J end lost 2 bases, and 9 bases lay between the germline ends. Germline CDR1 and CDR2: SGDLS and YYNGEE. This CDR3 is CASSVGPGAYEQYF. CDR3 DNA: TGTGCCAGCAGCGTAGGTCCCGGGGCCTACGAGCAGTACTTC.

V usage is TRBV30 and J usage is TRBJ2-1, with 8 bases fitting TRBD2. Trimming took 0 bases from V and 3 from J; bases not matched to a gene: 1. From germline, CDR1 is GTSNPN and CDR2 SVGIG (reference sequence). This CDR3 comprises 14 residues. CDR3 loop: CAWSVLAVYNEQFF. CDR3 DNA: TGTGCCTGGAGTGTACTAGCGGTCTACAATGAGCAGTTCTTC.

This clone was counted only a few times. The V call is TRBV5-1, the J call TRBJ2-1; weak D call: TRBD2 (5 bases). This CDR3 has 17 amino acids. V gave up 1 base and J gave up 0 bases, with 14 bases separating them. The germline V gene encodes CDR1 SGHRS and CDR2 YFSETQ. In DNA form, the CDR3 reads TGCGCCAGCAGCTTGACTAGTCGACCCTCCTCCTACAATGAGCAGTTCTTC. Protein: CASSLTSRPSSYNEQFF.

This clone turned up a few times. The chain couples TRBV28 to TRBJ1-5; D unclear. Trimming left V 7 bases short and J 3 bases short, with 10 bases between. CDR3 length equals 13 residues. Germline CDR1 is MDHEN and CDR2 is SYDVKM. The DNA for the CDR3 is TGTGCCAGCACAGTGAGGGTCAATCAGCCCCAGCATTTT. Translating it yields CASTVRVNQPQHF.

The chain joins TRBV5-1 to TRBJ2-7; 9 bases fit TRBD1. CDR1 is SGHRS, CDR2 YFSETQ, per germline. This CDR3 contains 15 residues. The J segment lost 11 bases and the V segment lost 4 bases, leaving 16 bases of the junction unmatched. The CDR3: CASSPVTGGSGREYF. In DNA form, the CDR3 reads TGCGCCAGCAGCCCTGTGACAGGGGGGTCAGGGCGGGAGTACTTC.

This clone has just a few counts. The J gene is TRBJ2-3, the V gene TRBV19; the match to TRBD1 covers 9 bases. Trimming at V came to 9 bases and at J to 2 bases, leaving 12 bases not matched to a gene. This CDR3 comprises 16 residues. The V gene's germline CDR1 is LNHDA and CDR2 SQIVND (reference sequence). CDR3 DNA sequence: TGTGCCAGCAGCCCGGGACAGGGCCGAAACACAGATACGCAGTATTTT. Residues: CASSPGQGRNTDTQYF.

This clone occurred once. V usage is TRBV7-9 and J usage is TRBJ2-3; TRBD2 is a possible D gene (5 bases). Germline V lookup: CDR1 SEHNR, CDR2 FQNEAQ (reference sequence). V lost 3 bases and J 0 bases, leaving 10 bases between the germline ends. The CDR3 is 15 residues long. The CDR3 is CASSFYSGSTDTQYF. CDR3 DNA: TGTGCCAGCAGCTTCTATTCGGGGAGCACAGATACGCAGTATTTT.

This rearrangement joins TRBV7-9 to TRBJ1-1, with 9 bases identical to TRBD1. V gave up 4 bases and J gave up 0 bases; unmatched junction bases: 12. Germline lookup yields CDR1 SEHNR and CDR2 FQNEAQ (reference sequence). The CDR3 is 18 amino acids. CDR3 DNA sequence: TGTGCCAGCAGCTCAGGGAAGCTGCGGGACAGGGTGAACACTGAAGCTTTCTTT. The encoded protein is CASSSGKLRDRVNTEAFF. Full variable domain (remainder filled in from reference TRBV7-9 and TRBJ1-1): DTGVSQNPRHKITKRGQNVTFRCDPISEHNRLYWYRQTLGQGPEFLTYFQNEAQLEKSRLLSDRFSAERPKGSFSTLEIQRTEQGDSAMYLCASSSGKLRDRVNTEAFFGQGTRLTVV.

This rearrangement joins TRBV14 to TRBJ2-3; 13 nucleotides agree with TRBD2. Germline V gene lookup returns CDR1 SGHDN and CDR2 FVKESK. The CDR3 is made up of 17 amino acids. V shed 4 bases, J shed 4 bases, and the junction held 8 bases outside the gene matches. Written as DNA, the CDR3 is TGTGCCAGCAGCCCATGGACTAGCGGGAGCCCCCCAGATACGCAGTATTTT. It encodes CASSPWTSGSPPDTQYF.

V is TRBV18 and J is TRBJ2-3; TRBD1 matches at 11 bases. The J segment lost 6 bases and the V segment lost 3 bases, leaving 5 bases of the junction unmatched. Germline loops: CDR1 KGHSH, CDR2 LQKENI. The CDR3 has 15 residues. This CDR3 reads CASSPRTGGEDTQYF. In DNA form, the CDR3 reads TGTGCCAGCTCACCCCGGACAGGGGGCGAGGATACGCAGTATTTT.

The CDR3 sequence is CASSQGGGRESNQPQHF. The CDR3 nucleotides read TGCGCCAGCAGCCAAGGGGGAGGCAGGGAGAGCAATCAGCCCCAGCATTTT. The J gene is TRBJ1-5, the V gene TRBV4-1; D possibly corresponds to TRBD1 (5 bases). Trimming stripped 1 base from V and 1 base from J, with 14 bases between. Germline CDR1 and CDR2: MGHRA and YSYEKL. This CDR3 comprises 17 residues.

In its sample, this clone was seen a few times. The gene calls are TRBV19 and TRBJ2-3; D is undetermined. The CDR3 has 16 residues. V lost 4 bases and J 0 bases, leaving 14 bases between the germline ends. Germline V gene lookup returns CDR1 LNHDA and CDR2 SQIVND (reference sequence). The CDR3 protein is CASSRALAGSTDTQYF. CDR3 nucleotides: TGTGCCAGTAGTAGGGCCTTGGCAGGTAGCACAGATACGCAGTATTTT. The whole variable domain, filled in from reference TRBV19 and TRBJ2-3, reads DGGITQSPKYLFRKEGQNVTLSCEQNLNHDAMYWYRQDPGQGLRLIYYSQIVNDFQKGDIAEGYSVSREKKESFPLTVTSAQKNPTAFYLCASSRALAGSTDTQYFGPGTRLTVL.

This clone was seen more than once but under ten times. The rearrangement joins TRBV7-2 to TRBJ2-3; TRBD1 matches at 8 bases. J was trimmed by 9 bases and V by 5 bases; bases with no gene match: 13. Germline CDR1 reads SGHTA; CDR2 reads FQGNSA. CDR3 length: 15 amino acids. The CDR3 is CASSPGTGPSGTQYF. In DNA, the CDR3 is TGTGCCAGCAGCCCCGGGACAGGACCCTCCGGAACGCAGTATTTT.

This clone has only a few counts. The genes are TRBV10-3 and TRBJ2-2; possible D gene TRBD2, 5 bases. The CDR3 loop spans 12 amino acids. The V gene lost 4 bases and the J gene lost 10 bases, with 10 bases spanning the gap. Germline V lookup: CDR1 ENHRY, CDR2 SYGVKD. CDR3 bases: TGTGCCATCAGTGGGATGGAGGAGGAGCTGTTTTTT. Protein sequence: CAISGMEEELFF.

The chain employs TRBV28 and TRBJ1-2; 7 bases agree with TRBD1. The V gene's germline CDR1 is MDHEN and CDR2 SYDVKM. Trimming at V came to 4 bases and at J to 4 bases, leaving 0 bases not matched to a gene. CDR3 length equals 12 residues. CDR3 loop: CASSWTGYGYTF. The CDR3 DNA sequence: TGTGCCAGCAGTTGGACAGGCTATGGCTACACCTTC.

This clone was detected only a few times. V and J are TRBV7-2 and TRBJ1-2; TRBD1 aligns across 7 bases. Germline CDR1 SGHTA, CDR2 FQGNSA. The V gene end was trimmed by 4 bases and the J gene end by 2 bases; junction bases not matched to a gene: 4. The CDR3 totals 14 residues. CDR3 sequence reads: CASSSGQVNYGYTF. The CDR3 coding sequence is TGTGCCAGCAGCTCCGGACAGGTCAACTATGGCTACACCTTC.

The rearrangement links TRBV5-4 to TRBJ1-1; a weak D match, TRBD1 (6 bases). Trimming took 2 bases from V and 4 from J, leaving 12 bases between them. The germline CDR1 and CDR2 sequences are SGHNT and YYREEE (reference sequence). The CDR3 totals 14 residues. CDR3 sequence (DNA): TGTGCCAGCAGCTTCGACAGGTTGGGCACTGAAGCTTTCTTT. It codes for CASSFDRLGTEAFF.

This clone was found a few times. The chain combines TRBV21-1 with TRBJ2-1; the table assigns TRBD1, which was not confirmed against the DNA. TRBV21-1 has pseudogene status. The CDR3 is 14 amino acids. This CDR3 is CARPGQGICNEQFF. Here the CDR3 DNA reads TGTGCCAGACCGGGACAGGGGATCTGCAATGAGCAGTTCTTC.

This clone was counted between two and nine times. V gene TRBV15 combines with J gene TRBJ2-1; 10 nucleotides line up with TRBD2. The CDR3 is made up of 15 amino acids. CDR1 is LNHNV and CDR2 is YYDKDF in the germline V gene (reference sequence). After removal of 1 base from V and 9 bases from J, the junction contained 6 bases not matched to a gene. This chain's CDR3 is CATSRVEREGVEQFF. CDR3 bases: TGTGCCACCAGCAGAGTAGAGCGGGAGGGAGTTGAGCAGTTCTTC.

The chain recombines TRBV5-4 with TRBJ2-7; TRBD1 matches 9 bases. Looked up from germline, CDR1 is SGHNT and CDR2 is YYREEE (reference sequence). The CDR3 has 14 residues. The junction had 3 bases not matched to a gene; V was cut back by 3 bases and J by 2 bases. The CDR3 DNA reads as TGTGCCAGCAGCTCCGGGGACAGGGCCTACGAGCAGTACTTC. Its protein is CASSSGDRAYEQYF.

The V gene is TRBV5-1, the J gene TRBJ1-1; TRBD1 might be the D (6 bases). CDR1 is SGHRS and CDR2 is YFSETQ in the germline V gene. The CDR3 runs to 18 residues. Deletions cut 2 bases from V and 1 base from J, with 21 bases between. CDR3 bases: TGCGCCAGCAGCTTAAGTGCAACCCCCCTGACAGGGAACACTGAAGCTTTCTTT. It is translated as CASSLSATPLTGNTEAFF.

This clone was counted a few times. The rearrangement links TRBV28 to TRBJ2-7; D possibly corresponds to TRBD1 (6 bases). This CDR3 is built from 14 residues. Germline CDR1 and CDR2: MDHEN and SYDVKM. The V and J ends lost 6 bases and 1 base respectively, with 13 bases between them. For the CDR3, the DNA is TGTGCCAGCAGCATCCCAAGGGGGTCCTACGAGCAGTACTTC. Translated, it gives CASSIPRGSYEQYF.

The rearrangement uses TRBV11-2 and TRBJ2-7, with TRBD2 matching over 10 bases. This CDR3 contains 15 residues. The V gene's germline CDR1 is SGHAT and CDR2 FQNNGV. J was trimmed by 3 bases and V by 1 base; bases with no gene match: 3. The CDR3 region has the DNA TGTGCCAGCAGCTTAGGGACTAGCGGAATCTACGAGCAGTACGTC. Translation: CASSLGTSGIYEQYV.

The chain combines TRBV7-3 with TRBJ2-7; 12 bases line up with TRBD2. V lost 2 bases to trimming and J lost 2 bases; unmatched junction nucleotides: 4. The CDR3 contains 16 residues. Germline V gene lookup returns CDR1 SGHTA and CDR2 FQGTGA. This chain's CDR3 is CASSLERTSGTYEQYF. The CDR3 region has the DNA TGTGCCAGCAGCTTAGAGAGGACTAGCGGGACCTACGAGCAGTACTTC. The whole variable domain, filled in from reference TRBV7-3 and TRBJ2-7, reads GAGVSQTPSNKVTEKGKYVELRCDPISGHTALYWYRQSLGQGPEFLIYFQGTGAADDSGLPNDRFFAVRPEGSVSTLKIQRTERGDSAVYLCASSLERTSGTYEQYFGPGTRLTVT.

Only one count was recorded for this clone. The J gene is TRBJ1-3, the V gene TRBV4-3, with a weak D call TRBD1 (5 bases). The CDR3 contains 17 residues. V shed 1 base and J shed 0 bases, with 13 bases lying between them. Germline loops: CDR1 LGHNA, CDR2 YSLEER. CDR3 residues: CASSQAPGLNSGNTIYF. Written as DNA, the CDR3 is TGCGCCAGCAGCCAAGCCCCGGGACTAAACTCTGGAAACACCATATATTTT.

The V gene is TRBV10-3, the J gene TRBJ1-1; D possibly corresponds to TRBD1 (5 bases). Trimming cost V 2 bases and J 8 bases, with 9 bases left between them. This CDR3 has 12 amino acids. Germline V gene sequence: CDR1 ENHRY, CDR2 SYGVKD. The CDR3 is CAISEQGVEAFF. The CDR3 DNA reads TGTGCCATCAGTGAGCAAGGGGTCGAAGCTTTCTTT.